These T cell receptor beta chains were read from a single sample in a study of radiotherapy plus CTLA-4 blockade in lung cancer. The repertoire was sequenced with immunoSEQ multiplex PCR; TCRdb's copy has only in-frame clones and lacks some. The table records about 97,000 clones, about four fifths of them present only once. The starting material was peripheral blood, obtained from a patient treated with radiotherapy plus ipilimumab. The receptor set was obtained from a human donor with non-small cell lung cancer who had a partial response to radiotherapy plus ipilimumab. Some clones in this sample may be carry-over from other donors' samples. Each CDR3 is given with its conserved first and last residue. The D gene is left open where the match is weak. Size is omitted from some rows. Given values are once, few, many or a class for expanded clones.

size: few; J: TRBJ1-2; V: TRBV19; D: TRBD1; DNA: TGTGCCAGCGGGACAGGCTTATATGGCTACACCTTC; CDR3: CASGTGLYGYTF
size: -; J: TRBJ2-7; V: TRBV6-8; D: -; DNA: TGTGCCAGCAGTTACTTTTTCCAGCTCGAACGGGATCCGGGGGAGGACGAGCAGTACTTC; CDR3: CASSYFFQLERDPGEDEQYF
size: -; J: TRBJ1-2; V: TRBV7-9; D: TRBD1; DNA: TGTGCCAGCAGCCCCGGACAGGGGGCTTCAGGCTACACCTTC; CDR3: CASSPGQGASGYTF
size: -; J: TRBJ2-2; V: TRBV25-1; D: -; DNA: TGTGCCAGCAGGCGGCTCAACACCGGGGAGCTGTTTTTT; CDR3: CASRRLNTGELFF
size: -; J: TRBJ1-1; V: TRBV28; D: TRBD1; DNA: TGTGCCAGCAGTCCCTCGGGACAGGGGGTTTGGACTGAAGCTTTCTTT; CDR3: CASSPSGQGVWTEAFF
size: -; J: TRBJ1-5; V: TRBV7-8; D: -; DNA: TGTGCCAGCAGCTTAAATGGCGGGGTACGGGGCAATCAGCCCCAGCATTTT; CDR3: CASSLNGGVRGNQPQHF
size: -; J: TRBJ2-7; V: TRBV7-9; D: -; DNA: TGTGCCAGCAGCTTCAACGGGGCCTACGAGCAGTACTTC; CDR3: CASSFNGAYEQYF
size: -; J: TRBJ1-2; V: TRBV5-1; D: TRBD1; DNA: TGCGCCAGCAGCCAAAACCCCACAGGGGAAGGCTACACCTTC; CDR3: CASSQNPTGEGYTF
size: -; J: TRBJ2-7; V: TRBV19; D: -; DNA: TGTGCCAGTAGGCAGGGTCAGGGGCTTTCCTACGAGCAGTACTTC; CDR3: CASRQGQGLSYEQYF
size: -; J: TRBJ1-1; V: TRBV5-6; D: TRBD1; DNA: TGTGCCAGCAGCTTGTTTACAGGGGCCAGGTCGGGTTTCTTT; CDR3: CASSLFTGARSGFF
size: -; J: TRBJ1-2; V: TRBV2; D: TRBD1; DNA: TGTGCCAGCAGAGAGATACCGGGACAGGGCAACTATGGCTACACCTTC; CDR3: CASREIPGQGNYGYTF
size: -; J: TRBJ2-7; V: TRBV18; D: -; DNA: TGTGCCAGCTCACCGACACAGTCCTTTGACGAGCAGTACTTC; CDR3: CASSPTQSFDEQYF
size: -; J: TRBJ2-3; V: TRBV5-1; D: TRBD2; DNA: TGCGCCAGCAGCTCCAGACTAGCGGACACAGATACGCAGTATTTT; CDR3: CASSSRLADTDTQYF
size: -; J: TRBJ2-7; V: TRBV28; D: -; DNA: TGTGCCAGCAGTCTAACAGGGTCTCAGCGCGAGCAGTACTTC; CDR3: CASSLTGSQREQYF
size: -; J: TRBJ1-1; V: TRBV6-5; D: -; DNA: TGTGCCAGTGCGGAGCTCGAAGCTTTCTTT; CDR3: CASAELEAFF
size: -; J: TRBJ1-6; V: TRBV30; D: TRBD1; DNA: TGTGCCTGGAGTCGGACAGGGGCGGTTTCACCCCTCCACTTT; CDR3: CAWSRTGAVSPLHF
size: -; J: TRBJ2-1; V: TRBV6-1; D: TRBD2; DNA: TGTGCCAGTTTAGCGGGGAGGAGCGGGGAGCAGTTCTTC; CDR3: CASLAGRSGEQFF
size: -; J: TRBJ1-1; V: TRBV5-4; D: -; DNA: TGTGCCAGCACCTCGGGAGGGGTCGAGACTGAAGCTTTCTTT; CDR3: CASTSGGVETEAFF
size: once; J: TRBJ1-2; V: TRBV11-3; D: -; DNA: TGTGCCAGCAGCTTCGGGATTAACTATGGCTACACCTTC; CDR3: CASSFGINYGYTF
size: -; J: TRBJ1-5; V: TRBV11-3; D: -; DNA: TGTGCCAGCAGCCACAGACCCAATCAGCCCCAGCATTTT; CDR3: CASSHRPNQPQHF
size: -; J: TRBJ2-2; V: TRBV4-3; D: -; DNA: TGCGCCAGCAGCCCCCGCGTAGCGGAGAACACCGGGGAGCTGTTTTTT; CDR3: CASSPRVAENTGELFF
size: few; J: TRBJ1-1; V: TRBV29-1; D: -; DNA: TGCAGTGCTTATTACGGGGGAGCGGGTCTGATCACTGAAGCTTTCTTT; CDR3: CSAYYGGAGLITEAFF
size: few; J: TRBJ1-2; V: TRBV19; D: -; DNA: TGTGCCAGTAGTACAACCGGGACAACTAACTATGGCTACACCTTC; CDR3: CASSTTGTTNYGYTF
size: -; J: TRBJ2-2; V: TRBV11-2; D: TRBD2; DNA: TGTGCCAGCTTACCGGGACTAGGAAACACCGGGGAGCTGTTTTTT; CDR3: CASLPGLGNTGELFF
size: -; J: TRBJ1-4; V: TRBV4-1; D: -; DNA: TGCGCCAGCAGCCAAGTGAATCTGGGCCTAGAGGGTGAAAAACTGTTTTTT; CDR3: CASSQVNLGLEGEKLFF
size: -; J: TRBJ2-3; V: TRBV5-5; D: -; DNA: TGTGCCAGCAGCTTGGTTGGGGGGAGTTCAGATACGCAGTATTTT; CDR3: CASSLVGGSSDTQYF
size: -; J: TRBJ2-7; V: TRBV5-1; D: -; DNA: TGCGCCAGCAGCTCCCGAGGCGGCTACGAGCAGTACTTC; CDR3: CASSSRGGYEQYF
size: -; J: TRBJ1-5; V: TRBV19; D: -; DNA: TGTGCCAGTAGTAGACAGACCGGCAATCAGCCCCAGCATTTT; CDR3: CASSRQTGNQPQHF
size: -; J: TRBJ1-6; V: TRBV6-5; D: TRBD1; DNA: TGTGCCAGCAGTTCGACAGGGCCCAATTCACCCCTCCACTTT; CDR3: CASSSTGPNSPLHF
size: few; J: TRBJ2-3; V: TRBV30; D: TRBD2; DNA: TGTGCCTGGAGTGTAGGATCAGCGGGGAGCACAGATACGCAGTATTTT; CDR3: CAWSVGSAGSTDTQYF
size: -; J: TRBJ2-7; V: TRBV28; D: TRBD2; DNA: TGTGCCAGCAGACCAAGGACTAGTGTCTCCTACGAGCAGTACTTC; CDR3: CASRPRTSVSYEQYF
size: -; J: TRBJ2-1; V: TRBV5-1; D: -; DNA: TGCGCCAGCAGCAGAGGGGGGGTATACAATGAGCAGTTCTTC; CDR3: CASSRGGVYNEQFF
size: -; J: TRBJ2-1; V: TRBV7-2; D: TRBD2; DNA: TGTGCCAGCAGCTTAGAGGTGCGGGGGGTAGGTGAGCAGTTCTTC; CDR3: CASSLEVRGVGEQFF
size: -; J: TRBJ2-6; V: TRBV5-4; D: -; DNA: TGTGCCAGCAGCTTGGTAGGGGATGGGGCCAACGTCCTGACTTTC; CDR3: CASSLVGDGANVLTF
size: -; J: TRBJ2-7; V: TRBV6-6; D: TRBD2; DNA: TGTGCCAGCATCCCGACTAGCGGAGTTTCCTACGAGCAGTACTTC; CDR3: CASIPTSGVSYEQYF
size: few; J: TRBJ2-5; V: TRBV7-2; D: TRBD2; DNA: TGTGCCAGCAGCTTTCAAGCGGGGTCCGAAGAGACCCAGTACTTC; CDR3: CASSFQAGSEETQYF
size: -; J: TRBJ1-1; V: TRBV7-6; D: -; DNA: TGTGCCAGCAGCTTAGCAGGGGTCACTGAAGCTTTCTTT; CDR3: CASSLAGVTEAFF
size: -; J: TRBJ2-1; V: TRBV28; D: -; DNA: TGTGCCAGCAGTTTCGCTAACTACAATGAGCAGTTCTTC; CDR3: CASSFANYNEQFF
size: -; J: TRBJ2-7; V: TRBV5-1; D: -; DNA: TGCGCCAGCAGCGACGGACTGGGGAGATCCTACGAGCAGTACTTC; CDR3: CASSDGLGRSYEQYF
size: -; J: TRBJ1-5; V: TRBV11-2; D: -; DNA: TGTGATTGGGGGAGGGGTCAAGATAGCAATCAGCCCCAGCATTTT; CDR3: CDWGRGQDSNQPQHF
size: -; J: TRBJ2-2; V: TRBV5-1; D: -; DNA: TGCGCCAGCAGCTTGGATCCGGGGGCCGGGGAGCTGTTTTTT; CDR3: CASSLDPGAGELFF
size: -; J: TRBJ2-7; V: TRBV7-6; D: TRBD1; DNA: TGTGCCAGCAGCTTCTGGGCACAGGGGATTGGCGAGCAGTACTTC; CDR3: CASSFWAQGIGEQYF
size: -; J: TRBJ1-1; V: TRBV7-2; D: -; DNA: TGTGCCAGCAGCAAAGGACAGCTGAACACTGAAGCTTTCTTT; CDR3: CASSKGQLNTEAFF
size: few; J: TRBJ1-3; V: TRBV5-1; D: -; DNA: TGCGCCAGCAGCTTGCAGGGAAGGTCTGGAAACACCATATATTTT; CDR3: CASSLQGRSGNTIYF
size: -; J: TRBJ2-7; V: TRBV6-5; D: -; DNA: TGTGCCAGCAGTTACTCAGGGGCCCCCTCCTACGAGCAGTACTTC; CDR3: CASSYSGAPSYEQYF
size: -; J: TRBJ2-5; V: TRBV11-3; D: -; DNA: TGTGCCAGCAGCTCTGGGACACCGGGGGAGACCCAGTACTTC; CDR3: CASSSGTPGETQYF
size: -; J: TRBJ2-1; V: TRBV6-5; D: -; DNA: TGTGCCAGCAGTTTCCTAGGCTCCTACAATGAGCAGTTCTTC; CDR3: CASSFLGSYNEQFF
size: -; J: TRBJ2-3; V: TRBV9; D: -; DNA: TGTGCCAGCAGCGTAGGCGCGGGAAGGGCCACAGATACGCAGTATTTT; CDR3: CASSVGAGRATDTQYF
size: -; J: TRBJ2-3; V: TRBV7-2; D: TRBD2; DNA: TGTGCCAGCAGCTTAGATAGCGGGGGGTTCGCAGATACGCAGTATTTT; CDR3: CASSLDSGGFADTQYF
size: -; J: TRBJ1-2; V: TRBV7-6; D: -; DNA: TGTGCCAGCAGCTTAGTTGGGACCGGGGGTGGCTACACCTTC; CDR3: CASSLVGTGGGYTF
size: -; J: TRBJ1-1; V: TRBV6-5; D: -; DNA: TGTGCCAGCAGTCCGACCAACGGGATCCACACTGAAGCTTTCTTT; CDR3: CASSPTNGIHTEAFF
size: -; J: TRBJ1-1; V: TRBV6-5; D: -; DNA: TGTGCCAGCAGTACCCGCCTGGGGGGTAGAACTGAAGCTTTCTTT; CDR3: CASSTRLGGRTEAFF
size: -; J: TRBJ1-1; V: TRBV10-2; D: -; DNA: TGCGCCAGCAGTGATCCGGGGGTCACCGTTAAAGCTTTCTTT; CDR3: CASSDPGVTVKAFF
size: -; J: TRBJ1-2; V: TRBV5-5; D: -; DNA: TGTGCCAGCAGAATGGCCGGGGGGAGGGCTGATGACTATGGCTACACCTTC; CDR3: CASRMAGGRADDYGYTF
size: -; J: TRBJ2-7; V: TRBV7-9; D: -; DNA: TGTGCCAGCAGCTTAGGCCCGGGAGCCCAGCACGAGCAGTACTTC; CDR3: CASSLGPGAQHEQYF